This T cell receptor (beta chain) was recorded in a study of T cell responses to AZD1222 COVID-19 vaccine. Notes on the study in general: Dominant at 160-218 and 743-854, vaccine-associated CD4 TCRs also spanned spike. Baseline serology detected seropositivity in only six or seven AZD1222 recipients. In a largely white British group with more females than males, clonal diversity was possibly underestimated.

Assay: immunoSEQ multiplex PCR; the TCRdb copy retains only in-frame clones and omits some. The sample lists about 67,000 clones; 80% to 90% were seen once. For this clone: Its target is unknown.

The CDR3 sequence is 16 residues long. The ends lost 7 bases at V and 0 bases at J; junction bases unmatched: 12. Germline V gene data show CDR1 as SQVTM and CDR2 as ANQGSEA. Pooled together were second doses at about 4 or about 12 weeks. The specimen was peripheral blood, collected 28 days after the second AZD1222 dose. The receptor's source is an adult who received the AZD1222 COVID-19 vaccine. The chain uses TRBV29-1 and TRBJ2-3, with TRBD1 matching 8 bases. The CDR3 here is CSASPTGVTSTDTQYF. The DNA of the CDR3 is TGCAGCGCAAGCCCGACAGGGGTCACAAGCACAGATACGCAGTATTTT.